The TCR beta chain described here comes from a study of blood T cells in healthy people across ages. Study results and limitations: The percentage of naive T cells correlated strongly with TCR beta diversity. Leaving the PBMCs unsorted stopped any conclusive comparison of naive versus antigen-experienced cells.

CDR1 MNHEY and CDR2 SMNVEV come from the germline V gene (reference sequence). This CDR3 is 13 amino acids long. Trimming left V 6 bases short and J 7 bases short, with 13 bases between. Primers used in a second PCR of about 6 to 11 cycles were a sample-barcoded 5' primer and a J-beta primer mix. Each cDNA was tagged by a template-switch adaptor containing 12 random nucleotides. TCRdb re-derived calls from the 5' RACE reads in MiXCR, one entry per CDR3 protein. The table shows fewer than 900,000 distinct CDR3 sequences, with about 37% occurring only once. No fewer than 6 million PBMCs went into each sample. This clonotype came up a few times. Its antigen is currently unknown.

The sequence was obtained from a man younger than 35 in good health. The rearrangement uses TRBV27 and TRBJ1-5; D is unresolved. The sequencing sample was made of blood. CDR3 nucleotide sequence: TGTGCCAGCAGCCTCGTCGATGGGCAGCCCCAGCATTTT. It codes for CASSLVDGQPQHF.